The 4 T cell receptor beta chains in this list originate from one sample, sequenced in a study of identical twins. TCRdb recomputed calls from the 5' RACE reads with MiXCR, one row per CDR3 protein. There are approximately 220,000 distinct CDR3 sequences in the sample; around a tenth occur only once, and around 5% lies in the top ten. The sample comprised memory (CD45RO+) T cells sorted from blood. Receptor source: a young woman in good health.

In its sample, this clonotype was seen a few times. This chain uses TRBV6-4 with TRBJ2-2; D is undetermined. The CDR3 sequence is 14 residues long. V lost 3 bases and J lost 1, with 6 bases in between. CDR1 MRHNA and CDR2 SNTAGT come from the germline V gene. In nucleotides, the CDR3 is TGTGCCAGCAGTGAGGACGGGAACACCGGGGAGCTGTTTTTT. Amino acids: CASSEDGNTGELFF.

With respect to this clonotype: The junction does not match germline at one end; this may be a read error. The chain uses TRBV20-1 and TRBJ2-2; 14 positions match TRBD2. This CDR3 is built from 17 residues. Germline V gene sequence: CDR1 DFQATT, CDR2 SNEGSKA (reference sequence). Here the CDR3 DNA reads TGCTGTGCTAGATCGGGACTAGCGGGAGCGGGTACCGGGGAGCTGTTTTTT. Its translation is CCARSGLAGAGTGELFF.

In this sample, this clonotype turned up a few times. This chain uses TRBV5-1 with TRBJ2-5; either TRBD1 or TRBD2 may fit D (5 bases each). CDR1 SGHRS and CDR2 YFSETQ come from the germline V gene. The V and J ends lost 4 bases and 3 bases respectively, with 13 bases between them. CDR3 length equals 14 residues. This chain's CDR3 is CASSPLGREETQYF. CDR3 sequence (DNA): TGCGCCAGCAGCCCGTTGGGGCGGGAAGAGACCCAGTACTTC.

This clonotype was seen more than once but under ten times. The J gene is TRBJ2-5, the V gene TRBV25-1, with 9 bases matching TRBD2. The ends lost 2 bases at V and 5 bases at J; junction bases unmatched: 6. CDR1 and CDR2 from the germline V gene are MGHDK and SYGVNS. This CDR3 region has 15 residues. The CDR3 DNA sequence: TGTGCCAGCAGTGAAGGGCTAGCGGGGATTGAGACCCAGTACTTC. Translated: CASSEGLAGIETQYF.